Below are 4 T cell receptor beta chains sequenced from a single sample in a study of cytomegalovirus exposure and HLA in healthy donors. The study ran its PCR with 60 Vbeta and 13 Jbeta primers. Profiled with immunoSEQ multiplex PCR; TCRdb holds only in-frame clones, not every one. Counted here are roughly 71,000 clones, 65% to 70% occurring once; the ten biggest clones make up about 20%. Sequencing used PBMCs. All receptors come from a man aged 35-49 years in good health and CMV-seropositive.

V is TRBV15 and J is TRBJ1-2; 8 nucleotides line up with TRBD1. After removal of 0 bases from V and 8 bases from J, the junction contained 5 bases not matched to a gene. Per germline, CDR1 LNHNV and CDR2 YYDKDF (reference sequence). The CDR3 is made up of 14 amino acids. The CDR3 here is CATSRDDRGGGYTF. The CDR3 DNA reads as TGTGCCACCAGCAGAGACGACAGGGGCGGCGGCTACACCTTC.

V is TRBV6-5 and J is TRBJ1-5; the D is unclear. Trimming cost V 5 bases and J 1 base, with 9 bases left between them. CDR1 is MNHEY and CDR2 is SVGAGI in the germline V gene. CDR3 length: 14 amino acids. This chain's CDR3 is CASSTVQSNQPQHF. As DNA, the CDR3 is TGTGCCAGCAGTACCGTACAGAGCAATCAGCCCCAGCATTTT.

The rearrangement links TRBV13 to TRBJ2-7; D is unresolved. Per germline, CDR1 PRHDT and CDR2 FYEKMQ (reference sequence). CDR3 length equals 14 residues. The V gene lost 4 bases and the J gene lost 1 base, with 11 bases spanning the gap. The CDR3: CASSSYSKSYEQYF. The DNA of the CDR3 is TGTGCCAGCAGCTCCTACAGCAAATCCTACGAGCAGTACTTC.

As concerns this clone: One junction end disagrees with the germline gene, perhaps due to a read error. This sequence joins TRBV2 and TRBJ2-1, with D possibly matching TRBD2 (5 bases). The CDR3 is 15 amino acids. Germline V gives CDR1 SNHLY, CDR2 FYNNEI. The CDR3 loop reads CASSAAPGNNNQQFF. In DNA, the CDR3 is TGTGCCAGCAGTGCAGCCCCCGGGAACAACAATCAGCAGTTCTTC.